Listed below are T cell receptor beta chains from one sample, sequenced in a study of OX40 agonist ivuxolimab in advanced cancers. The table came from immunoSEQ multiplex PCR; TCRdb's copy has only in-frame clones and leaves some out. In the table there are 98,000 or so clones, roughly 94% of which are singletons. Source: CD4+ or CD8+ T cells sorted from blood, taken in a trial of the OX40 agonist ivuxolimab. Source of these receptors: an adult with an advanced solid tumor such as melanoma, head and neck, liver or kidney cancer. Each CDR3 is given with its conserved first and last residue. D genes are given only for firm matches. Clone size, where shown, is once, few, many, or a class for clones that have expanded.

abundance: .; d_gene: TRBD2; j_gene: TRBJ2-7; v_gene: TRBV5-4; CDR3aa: CASSYGTSGGYEQYF; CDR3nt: TGTGCCAGCAGCTACGGGACTAGCGGGGGGTACGAGCAGTACTTC
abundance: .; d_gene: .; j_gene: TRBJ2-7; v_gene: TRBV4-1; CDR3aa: CASSHRGSYEQYF; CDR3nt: TGCGCCAGCAGCCACCGGGGCTCCTACGAGCAGTACTTC
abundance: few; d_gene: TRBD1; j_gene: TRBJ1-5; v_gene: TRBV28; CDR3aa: CASRTGANQPQHF; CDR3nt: TGTGCCAGCCGGACAGGGGCCAATCAGCCCCAGCATTTT
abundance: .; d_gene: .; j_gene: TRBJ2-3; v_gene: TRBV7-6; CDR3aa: CASSLGHAVRTDTQYF; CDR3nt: TGTGCCAGCAGCTTAGGTCACGCAGTTCGCACAGATACGCAGTATTTT
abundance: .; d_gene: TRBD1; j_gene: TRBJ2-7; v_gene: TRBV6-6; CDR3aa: CASSYSRGQGSYEQYF; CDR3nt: TGTGCCAGCAGTTACTCGAGGGGACAGGGTTCCTACGAGCAGTACTTC
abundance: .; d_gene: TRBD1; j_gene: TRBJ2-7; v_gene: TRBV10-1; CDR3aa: CASSDPGTGFSYEQYF; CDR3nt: TGCGCCAGCAGTGACCCCGGGACAGGATTCTCCTACGAGCAGTACTTC
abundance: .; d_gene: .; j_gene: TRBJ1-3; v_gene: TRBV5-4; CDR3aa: CASSLGSNSGNTIYF; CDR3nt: TGTGCCAGCAGCTTAGGGTCGAACTCTGGAAACACCATATATTTT
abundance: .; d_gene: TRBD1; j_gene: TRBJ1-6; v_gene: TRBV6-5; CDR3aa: CASSHRTGPNSPLHF; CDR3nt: TGTGCCAGCAGTCATAGGACAGGCCCCAATTCACCCCTCCACTTT
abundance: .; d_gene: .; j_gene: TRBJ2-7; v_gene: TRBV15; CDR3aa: CATSPRHGSYEQYF; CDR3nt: TGTGCCACCAGCCCGAGGCACGGTTCCTACGAGCAGTACTTC
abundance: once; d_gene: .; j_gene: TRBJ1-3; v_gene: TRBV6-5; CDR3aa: CASSLQGSGNTIYF; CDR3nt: TGTGCCAGCAGTTTACAGGGATCTGGAAACACCATATATTTT
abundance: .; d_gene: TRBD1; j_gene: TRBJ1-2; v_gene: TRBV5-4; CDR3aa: CASRTPGQGVYGYTF; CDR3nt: TGTGCCAGCAGAACACCGGGACAGGGGGTATATGGCTACACCTTC
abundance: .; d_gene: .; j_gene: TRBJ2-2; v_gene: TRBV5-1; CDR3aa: CASSLTRQGRELFF; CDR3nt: TGCGCCAGCAGCTTGACCCGGCAGGGCCGGGAGCTGTTTTTT
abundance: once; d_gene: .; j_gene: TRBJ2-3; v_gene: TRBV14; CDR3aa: CASSPQGGLRHTQYF; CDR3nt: TGTGCCAGCTCCCCCCAGGGAGGCCTTCGGCATACGCAGTATTTT
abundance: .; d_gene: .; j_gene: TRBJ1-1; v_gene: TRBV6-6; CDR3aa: CASSKQGTQAFF; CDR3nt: TGTGCCAGCAGTAAACAGGGTACCCAAGCTTTCTTT
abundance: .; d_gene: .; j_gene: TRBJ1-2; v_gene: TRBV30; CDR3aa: CAEGRTYGYTF; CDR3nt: TGTGCCGAAGGTCGGACTTATGGCTACACCTTC
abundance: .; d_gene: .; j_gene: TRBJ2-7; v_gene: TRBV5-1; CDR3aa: CASSLHQGEYEQYF; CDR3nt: TGCGCCAGCAGCTTGCACCAAGGGGAATACGAGCAGTACTTC
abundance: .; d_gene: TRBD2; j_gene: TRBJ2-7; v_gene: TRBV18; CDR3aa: CASSPKGGGLAGGLTRYEQYF; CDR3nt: TGTGCCAGCTCACCAAAGGGCGGGGGACTAGCGGGGGGCTTAACCCGCTACGAGCAGTACTTC